These T cell receptor beta chains were read from a single sample in a study of T-cell reconstitution after alpha-beta-depleted transplantation in children. A single record per CDR3 protein comes from TCRdb applying MiXCR to the PCR reads. The table lists over 400,000 distinct CDR3 sequences, 43% of them singletons. This specimen consisted of PBMCs, obtained before TCRalphabeta/CD19-depleted stem cell transplant. The receptors come from a girl aged 2 to 9 with aplastic anemia, due to receive a stem cell transplant. Both conserved end residues are part of each CDR3. A D gene is named only where the DNA matches it firmly. Size is stated for part of the rows, as once, few or many counts, or as a class when the clone is expanded.

>TRBJ1-2|TRBV5-5|few|NA
TGTGCCAGCAGCTCATGGGGGCCCGCACTTTCGGGTGGCTACACCTTC
CASSSWGPALSGGYTF
>TRBJ2-2|TRBV5-1|few|TRBD1
TGCGCCAGCAGCTCCCGGACAGGGGAAGTTGGGAACACCGGGGAGCTGTTTTTT
CASSSRTGEVGNTGELFF
>TRBJ1-1|TRBV5-1|many|TRBD1
TGCGCCAGCAGCTTGGGGGGACAGGGGCGCACTGAAGCTTTCTTT
CASSLGGQGRTEAFF
>TRBJ1-4|TRBV7-9|NA|NA
TGTGCCAGCAGCTTAGGCCAGACAGGTGGCCAGGAAAAACTGTTTTTT
CASSLGQTGGQEKLFF
>TRBJ2-7|TRBV20-1|NA|NA
TGCAGTGCGCAACGAGGTGTGCGGGTGAGCTCCTACGAGCAGTACTTC
CSAQRGVRVSSYEQYF
>TRBJ1-1|TRBV29-1|NA|TRBD1
TGCAGCGATAACAGGGGAGGGGTAACTGAAGCTTTCTTT
CSDNRGGVTEAFF
>TRBJ2-1|TRBV7-6|few|NA
TGTGCCAGCAGCTTAGACACTTCGACCAATGAGCAGTTCTTC
CASSLDTSTNEQFF
>TRBJ2-3|TRBV2|NA|TRBD1
TGTGCCAGCAGTGAAAATGGGGGACAGGGTATGACAGATACGCAGTATTTT
CASSENGGQGMTDTQYF
>TRBJ1-5|TRBV20-1|few|TRBD1
TGCAGTGCTAGGGCCGGGACAGATAGCAATCAGCCCCAGCATTTT
CSARAGTDSNQPQHF
>TRBJ2-3|TRBV7-3|NA|TRBD2
TGTGCCAGCAGCCTGGGGGGACTAGCGGGAGGGGGCACAGATACGCAGTATTTT
CASSLGGLAGGGTDTQYF
>TRBJ1-1|TRBV7-9|many|TRBD1
TGTGCCAGCAGCTCGTCGACAGGGGTGAACACTGAAGCTTTCTTT
CASSSSTGVNTEAFF
>TRBJ2-5|TRBV24-1|NA|NA
TGTGCCACCAGTGATTTCATGGGGGTCGAGACCCAGTACTTC
CATSDFMGVETQYF
>TRBJ2-3|TRBV20-1|NA|TRBD2
TGCAGTGCTTTCTCGGTTGGACTAGGAACAGATACGCAGTATTTT
CSAFSVGLGTDTQYF
>TRBJ2-7|TRBV27|NA|NA
TGTGCCAGCAGTTTTGAGTTCAGGGGGGTCGAGCAGTACTTC
CASSFEFRGVEQYF
>TRBJ2-7|TRBV6-5|NA|NA
TGTGCCAGCAGTTACTGGAGGGGACCCTCCTACGAGCAGTACTTC
CASSYWRGPSYEQYF
>TRBJ1-3|TRBV30|many|NA
TGTGCCTGGACGGGGGGGGTCTCTGGAAACACCATATATTTT
CAWTGGVSGNTIYF
>TRBJ2-1|TRBV5-1|NA|TRBD1
TGCGCCAGCAGCTTAGACAGGGTTCGTTACAATGAGCAGTTCTTC
CASSLDRVRYNEQFF
>TRBJ2-2|TRBV7-3|NA|TRBD1
TGTGCCAGCAGTTCAGGGGGACAGGGCGTTACCGGGGAGCTGTTTTTT
CASSSGGQGVTGELFF
>TRBJ2-7|TRBV5-5|few|TRBD1
TGTGCCAGCAGCTTGGGATCGATTCTGGGACAGGGGATCTACGAGCAGTACTTC
CASSLGSILGQGIYEQYF
>TRBJ2-3|TRBV5-1|NA|TRBD2
TGCGCCAGCAGCTGGTCTAAAGCGGGAGTTTGGGCAGATACGCAGTATTTT
CASSWSKAGVWADTQYF
>TRBJ2-7|TRBV6-1|few|NA
TGTGCCAGCAGCGACCACTCTGCGCAGCACCCCTACGAGCAGTACTTC
CASSDHSAQHPYEQYF
>TRBJ2-1|TRBV2|NA|TRBD2
TGTGCCAGCATCCGAGCCCTAGCGGGAGCGGGGGGGGGTTACAATGAGCAGTTCTTC
CASIRALAGAGGGYNEQFF
>TRBJ1-4|TRBV4-1|NA|NA
TGCGCCAGCAGCCAATTGACCGGGTCCTTCAATGAAAAACTGTTTTTT
CASSQLTGSFNEKLFF
>TRBJ1-5|TRBV20-1|NA|TRBD1
TGCAGTGCTAGAGTTCCGGGACAGGGAGAGAATCAGCCCCAGCATTTT
CSARVPGQGENQPQHF
>TRBJ2-3|TRBV28|NA|TRBD2
TGTGCCAGCCGGGGAGGGCTCAACACAGATACGCAGTATTTT
CASRGGLNTDTQYF
>TRBJ2-1|TRBV20-1|many|NA
TGCAGTGCCACTGAACTTTGGGGGGATTCCTACAATGAGCAGTTCTTC
CSATELWGDSYNEQFF
>TRBJ1-1|TRBV11-2|NA|NA
TGTGCCAGCAGCTTAGGCCGCGCCTATGAAGCTTTCTTT
CASSLGRAYEAFF
>TRBJ2-1|TRBV3-1|few|NA
TGTGCCAGCAGCCCAGGACGCCAGGAGCAGTTCTTC
CASSPGRQEQFF
>TRBJ2-2|TRBV20-1|NA|NA
TGCAGTGCTAGTGAACGGAGCGGGGAGCTGTTTTTT
CSASERSGELFF
>TRBJ2-3|TRBV15|many|TRBD2
TGTGCCACCAGCAGACCGAGCGGGAGGGCCGGAGATACGCAGTATTTT
CATSRPSGRAGDTQYF
>TRBJ2-7|TRBV7-2|NA|NA
TGTGCCAGCAGCTTCACCGGGACATCGAGCTCCTACGAGCAGTACTTC
CASSFTGTSSSYEQYF
>TRBJ2-1|TRBV20-1|NA|NA
TGCAGTGCTAGAACTGCGGGCAGTCCCTCCTACAATGAGCAGTTCTTC
CSARTAGSPSYNEQFF
>TRBJ2-3|TRBV9|NA|NA
TGTGCCAGCAGCGTGAGCGCGATTGGTTCTCCTGATACGCAGTATTTT
CASSVSAIGSPDTQYF
>TRBJ2-4|TRBV20-1|few|TRBD1
TGCAGTGCTAGGTCAGGGACAGGAGTAGCCAAAAACATTCAGTACTTC
CSARSGTGVAKNIQYF